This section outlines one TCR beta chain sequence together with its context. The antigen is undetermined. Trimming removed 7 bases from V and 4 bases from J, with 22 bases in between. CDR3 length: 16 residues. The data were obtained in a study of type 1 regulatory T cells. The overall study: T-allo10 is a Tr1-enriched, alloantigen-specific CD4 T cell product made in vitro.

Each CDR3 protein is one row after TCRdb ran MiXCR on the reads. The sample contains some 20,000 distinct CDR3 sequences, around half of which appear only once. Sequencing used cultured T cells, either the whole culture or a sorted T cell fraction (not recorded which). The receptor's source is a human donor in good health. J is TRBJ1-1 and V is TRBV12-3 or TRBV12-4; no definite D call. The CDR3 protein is CASIPTVLTFGTEAFF. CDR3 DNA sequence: TGTGCCAGCATACCCACCGTCCTGACTTTTGGCACTGAAGCTTTCTTT.